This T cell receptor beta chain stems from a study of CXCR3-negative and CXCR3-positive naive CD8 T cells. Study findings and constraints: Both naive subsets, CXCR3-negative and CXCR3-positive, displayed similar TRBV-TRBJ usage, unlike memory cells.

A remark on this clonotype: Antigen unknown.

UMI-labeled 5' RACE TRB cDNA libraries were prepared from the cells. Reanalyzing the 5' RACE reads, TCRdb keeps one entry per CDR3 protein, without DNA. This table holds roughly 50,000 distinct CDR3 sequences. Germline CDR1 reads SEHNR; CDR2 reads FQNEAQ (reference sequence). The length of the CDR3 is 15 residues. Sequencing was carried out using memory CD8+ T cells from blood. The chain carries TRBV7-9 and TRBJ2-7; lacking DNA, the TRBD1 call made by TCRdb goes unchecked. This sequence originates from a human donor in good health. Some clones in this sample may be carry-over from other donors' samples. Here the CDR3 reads CASSLAGGYSYEQYF.